Presented here are 22 T cell receptor beta chains from one specimen sequenced in a study of blood T cell repertoires in COVID-19. Data came from immunoSEQ multiplex PCR; TCRdb stores just in-frame clones and leaves some out. The table has about 170,000 clones, roughly 84% seen once; the top ten hold about 1.2%. Sequencing used peripheral blood. These receptors were collected from a man aged 55 to 70 who had recovered from COVID-19.

The V gene is TRBV6-2 or TRBV6-3, the J gene TRBJ2-7; 11 bases match TRBD1. CDR1 is MNHEY, CDR2 SVGEGT, per germline. The V segment lost 2 bases and the J segment 7 bases; nucleotides outside the gene matches: 13. There are 17 residues in the CDR3. Written as DNA, the CDR3 is TGTGCCAGCAGTTACGGAGGCTGGGACAGGGGGTCAGAGGAGCAGTACTTC. The encoded protein is CASSYGGWDRGSEEQYF.

V usage is TRBV7-3 and J usage is TRBJ2-1, with TRBD2 matching over 15 bases. Germline lookup yields CDR1 SGHTA and CDR2 FQGTGA. V lost 0 bases and J lost 7; bases outside the gene matches: 4. The CDR3 consists of 17 residues. Here the CDR3 DNA reads TGTGCCAGCAGCTTAACCTCAGGACTAGCGGGGGGGAATGAGCAGTTCTTC. Translation gives CASSLTSGLAGGNEQFF.

This clone was detected a few times. The chain carries TRBV7-8 and TRBJ2-1; 10 bases map to TRBD2. CDR1 SGHVS and CDR2 FQNEAQ come from the germline V gene. The V gene end was trimmed by 3 bases and the J gene end by 9 bases; junction bases not matched to a gene: 8. The length of the CDR3 is 15 residues. CDR3 amino acids: CASSFQRGGAGEQFF. Here the CDR3 DNA reads TGTGCCAGCAGCTTCCAGCGGGGGGGAGCTGGTGAGCAGTTCTTC.

This chain links TRBV7-3 with TRBJ2-7; TRBD1 matches at 8 bases. J lost 5 bases, V lost 2 bases, and 2 bases had no gene match. Germline values: CDR1 SGHTA, CDR2 FQGTGA. The CDR3 sequence is 13 residues long. CDR3 sequence (DNA): TGTGCCAGCAGCTTAGGACAGGGAAACGAGCAGTACTTC. It specifies CASSLGQGNEQYF. The variable domain in full, completed from reference TRBV7-3 and TRBJ2-7, reads GAGVSQTPSNKVTEKGKYVELRCDPISGHTALYWYRQSLGQGPEFLIYFQGTGAADDSGLPNDRFFAVRPEGSVSTLKIQRTERGDSAVYLCASSLGQGNEQYFGPGTRLTVT.

The rearrangement uses TRBV7-9 and TRBJ1-3; TRBD1 might be the D (6 bases). This CDR3 has 19 residues. The germline V gene has CDR1 SEHNR and CDR2 FQNEAQ (reference sequence). Trimming took 3 bases from V and 0 from J, leaving 21 bases between them. The CDR3 reads CASSLVMTEGQSSGNTIYF. CDR3 in DNA: TGTGCCAGCAGCTTGGTTATGACTGAAGGACAGAGCTCTGGAAACACCATATATTTT.

This clone showed up just once. The chain is built from TRBV6-5 and TRBJ2-7; 8 nucleotides align to TRBD2. The germline V gene has CDR1 MNHEY and CDR2 SVGAGI. V was pared by 2 bases and J by 5 bases, with 8 bases of the junction left unmatched. CDR3 length: 15 amino acids. CDR3 loop: CASSYGTRAVDEQYF. The CDR3 DNA is TGTGCCAGCAGTTACGGGACTAGGGCCGTTGACGAGCAGTACTTC.

The V and J genes are TRBV3-1 (or the pseudogene TRBV3-2) and TRBJ1-5; D is perhaps TRBD1 (6 bases). The CDR3 consists of 16 residues. Germline assignment: CDR1 LGHDT and CDR2 YNNKEL (reference sequence). V lost 0 bases, J lost 2 bases, and 11 bases lay in between. CDR3 sequence reads: CASSQDGQLGNQPQHF. The CDR3 nucleotides are TGTGCCAGCAGCCAAGATGGACAGTTGGGCAATCAGCCCCAGCATTTT.

CDR3 sequence (DNA): TGTGCCAGCAGCTTAGTCAGGGAAGAGACCCAGTACTTC. Its protein is CASSLVREETQYF. The V and J genes are TRBV7-9 and TRBJ2-5, with D possibly being TRBD1 (5 bases). With 1 base removed from V and 3 bases from J, the gap between germline ends came to 6 bases. The CDR3 runs 13 residues. In germline, CDR1 is SEHNR, CDR2 FQNEAQ (reference sequence).

The rearrangement uses TRBV7-2 and TRBJ1-5; D is ambiguous. CDR3 length equals 15 residues. V shed 1 base and J shed 0 bases, with 7 bases lying between them. Germline V gene sequence: CDR1 SGHTA, CDR2 FQGNSA. The CDR3 reads CASSLVGDSNQPQHF. DNA for the CDR3: TGTGCCAGCAGCTTAGTGGGAGATAGCAATCAGCCCCAGCATTTT.

V gene TRBV14 combines with J gene TRBJ2-2; TRBD1 is a possible D gene (5 bases). Germline loops: CDR1 SGHDN, CDR2 FVKESK. The CDR3 runs to 15 residues. The V gene lost 0 bases and the J gene lost 4 bases, with 9 bases spanning the gap. The DNA of the CDR3 is TGTGCCAGCAGCCAAGAGCTCAGGGTCACCGGGGAGCTGTTTTTT. Translating it yields CASSQELRVTGELFF.

This chain connects TRBV18 to TRBJ1-2; D may be TRBD1 (5 bases). The CDR3 runs 17 residues. V was shortened by 1 base and J by 7 bases, with 22 bases between the two germline ends. In germline, CDR1 is KGHSH, CDR2 LQKENI. DNA of the CDR3: TGTGCCAGCTCACCACAGAACCAGGGCGATTGGGCGGCTGGCTACACCTTC. Translated, it gives CASSPQNQGDWAAGYTF.

The rearrangement uses TRBV5-4 and TRBJ1-2; the match to TRBD1 covers 7 bases. Trimming removed 1 base from V and 7 bases from J; junction bases left unmatched: 7. Germline loops: CDR1 SGHNT, CDR2 YYREEE (reference sequence). The length of the CDR3 is 14 residues. The CDR3 here is CASSLKGQETGYTF. The CDR3 bases are TGTGCCAGCAGCTTGAAAGGACAGGAGACTGGCTACACCTTC.

The V and J genes are TRBV5-1 and TRBJ2-7; TRBD1 aligns across 11 bases. The CDR3 is 13 amino acids. The germline V gene has CDR1 SGHRS and CDR2 YFSETQ. V was pared by 5 bases and J by 5 bases, with 3 bases of the junction left unmatched. DNA for the CDR3: TGCGCCAGCAGGGACAGGGGGCTGAACGAGCAGTACTTC. This codes for CASRDRGLNEQYF.

V is TRBV2 and J is TRBJ2-7, with 7 nucleotides matching TRBD2. The germline gives CDR1 SNHLY, CDR2 FYNNEI. The CDR3 totals 14 residues. The trim removed 10 bases at V and 0 bases at J, leaving 9 bases unmatched. CDR3 amino acids: CAINGGENSYEQYF. CDR3 in DNA: TGTGCCATCAATGGGGGGGAAAACTCCTACGAGCAGTACTTC.

V and J are TRBV6-6 and TRBJ2-7; TRBD2 is a possible D gene (7 bases). Germline V lookup: CDR1 MNHNY, CDR2 SVGAGI (reference sequence). The CDR3 covers 14 residues. The ends were cut back, 2 bases at V and 4 bases at J, with 12 bases in the middle. The CDR3 reads CASSYSGTSYEQYF. CDR3 coding DNA: TGTGCCAGCAGTTACAGCGGGACAAGTTACGAGCAGTACTTC.

Here the CDR3 DNA reads TGTGCCATCAGTGAGTCCCGGGACAGGCATATGAACACTGAAGCTTTCTTT. Translation: CAISESRDRHMNTEAFF. This sequence joins TRBV10-3 and TRBJ1-1, with 8 bases that match TRBD1. Germline values: CDR1 ENHRY, CDR2 SYGVKD. Trimming took 0 bases from V and 0 from J; bases not matched to a gene: 6. The CDR3 spans 17 residues.

The V gene is TRBV18, the J gene TRBJ2-3, with 11 bases matching TRBD2. Trimming cost V 4 bases and J 2 bases; bases outside gene matches: 8. Germline V gene data show CDR1 as KGHSH and CDR2 as LQKENI. This CDR3 is 17 amino acids long. CDR3 loop: CASSRGTSGRFTDTQYF. The CDR3 nucleotides are TGTGCCAGCTCACGCGGGACTAGCGGACGATTCACAGATACGCAGTATTTT.

The chain links TRBV23-1 to TRBJ2-7, with 9 bases lining up with TRBD1. Being an ORF, TRBV23-1 has a function that is uncertain. This CDR3 spans 15 amino acids. V gave up 3 bases and J gave up 2 bases; unmatched junction bases: 5. CDR3 amino acids: CASSQGQGCPYEQYF. The CDR3 DNA follows: TGCGCCAGCAGTCAGGGACAGGGATGCCCCTACGAGCAGTACTTC.

The chain carries TRBV9 and TRBJ2-2; the match to TRBD1 covers 8 bases. Germline trimming cut 2 bases from V and 1 base from J; bases unmatched to any gene: 4. CDR1 and CDR2 (germline): SGDLS, YYNGEE. The CDR3 runs to 16 residues. The CDR3 nucleotides read TGTGCCAGCAGCGTCGCCGGGACAGGGAACACCGGGGAGCTGTTTTTT. Its translation is CASSVAGTGNTGELFF.

CDR3 in amino acids: CASSRTLGGSQPQHF. The CDR3 region has the DNA TGTGCCAGTAGCAGGACCCTTGGGGGGAGTCAGCCCCAGCATTTT. The chain employs TRBV19 and TRBJ1-5; possible D gene TRBD1, 5 bases. Trimming cost V 6 bases and J 6 bases, with 18 bases left between them. The CDR3 is 15 residues long. Germline CDR1 LNHDA, CDR2 SQIVND (reference sequence).

This clone occurred once. The V call is TRBV6-2 or TRBV6-3, the J call TRBJ1-2; D perhaps matches TRBD1 (5 bases). Germline V gives CDR1 MNHEY, CDR2 SVGEGT. Between the trimmed V and J ends, which lost 2 bases and 4 bases, there was a span of 11 bases. This CDR3 contains 14 residues. This CDR3 is CASSYPGLAYGYTF. The CDR3 DNA follows: TGTGCCAGCAGTTACCCGGGACTGGCCTATGGCTACACCTTC.

This chain links TRBV19 with TRBJ2-3; D not resolved. The CDR3 length is 16 residues. Germline assignment: CDR1 LNHDA and CDR2 SQIVND (reference sequence). Trimming removed 5 bases from V and 4 bases from J, with 19 bases in between. CDR3 DNA sequence: TGTGCCAGTAGTCCCCGAGTGGTCCGCGGCGCAGATACGCAGTATTTT. This codes for CASSPRVVRGADTQYF.